The 27 T cell receptor beta chains below come from one sample, sequenced in a study of blood T cell repertoires in COVID-19 (dated by TCRdb to the early 2020s). Preparation of the library involved the immunoSEQ multiplex PCR assay. The source is immuneACCESS, and TCRdb retained only in-frame sequences with V and J called. Part of the clones is not carried over; for the studies checked, unresolved V genes explain less than half of this, and the remainder is unexplained. The sample records 80,000 or so clones, about nine tenths of which are singletons. The ten largest clones take up under 2.5% of the sample. The specimen was peripheral blood. The source of these receptors is a woman aged 50 to 60 in a cohort sampled during active COVID-19.

The sample holds one count of this clone. V gene TRBV7-9 combines with J gene TRBJ2-6; the match to TRBD1 covers 9 bases. Germline V gene data show CDR1 as SEHNR and CDR2 as FQNEAQ (reference sequence). The CDR3 extends over 19 amino acids. Trimming removed 4 bases from V and 0 bases from J; junction bases left unmatched: 10. The CDR3 nucleotides read TGTGCCAGCAGCTCGGTTGACAGGGGGGAATACTCTGGGGCCAACGTCCTGACTTTC. It specifies CASSSVDRGEYSGANVLTF.

The V and J genes are TRBV5-1 and TRBJ2-7; TRBD1 matches 7 bases. V shed 2 bases, J shed 7 bases, and the junction held 0 bases outside the gene matches. Germline assignment: CDR1 SGHRS and CDR2 YFSETQ. CDR3 size: 11 residues. DNA of the CDR3: TGCGCCAGCAGCTTCAGGGGGGAGCAGTACTTC. Amino acids: CASSFRGEQYF.

In its sample, this clone was seen once. The chain links TRBV3-1 (or the pseudogene TRBV3-2) to TRBJ2-5, with TRBD1 matching over 7 bases. The trim removed 3 bases at V and 1 base at J, leaving 5 bases unmatched. Germline assignment: CDR1 LGHDT and CDR2 YNNKEL (reference sequence). The CDR3 consists of 15 residues. The CDR3 sequence: CASSQQWTGQETQYF. In DNA form, the CDR3 reads TGTGCCAGCAGCCAGCAGTGGACAGGCCAAGAGACCCAGTACTTC.

DNA for the CDR3: TGTGCCAGCAGCTGGGGACAGACCTACGAGCAGTACTTC. It is translated as CASSWGQTYEQYF. The rearrangement links TRBV5-6 to TRBJ2-7; 7 bases line up with TRBD1. This CDR3 is built from 13 residues. The ends lost 3 bases at V and 2 bases at J; junction bases unmatched: 2. From germline, CDR1 is SGHDT and CDR2 YYEEEE.

The rearrangement joins TRBV3-1 (or the pseudogene TRBV3-2) to TRBJ2-7; 10 nucleotides line up with TRBD2. Trimming took 1 base from V and 2 from J; bases not matched to a gene: 2. The CDR3 has 15 amino acids. Germline V CDR1 and CDR2: LGHDT, YNNKEL (reference sequence). CDR3 protein: CASSQGSGGPYEQYF. As DNA, the CDR3 is TGTGCCAGCAGCCAAGGTAGCGGGGGGCCCTACGAGCAGTACTTC.

This clone was picked up one time. The chain employs TRBV28 and TRBJ1-2, with unresolved D. The CDR3 is 14 residues long. The V end was cut by 8 bases, the J end by 3 bases, with 16 bases between. Germline lookup yields CDR1 MDHEN and CDR2 SYDVKM. The DNA for the CDR3 is TGTGCCAGCGGCGTTGGAGGGCAATACTATGGCTACACCTTC. It specifies CASGVGGQYYGYTF.

The V and J genes are TRBV5-4 and TRBJ2-1; 11 bases are shared with TRBD2. Trimming at V came to 3 bases and at J to 6 bases, leaving 2 bases not matched to a gene. The CDR3 sequence is 14 residues long. The germline CDR1 and CDR2 sequences are SGHNT and YYREEE (reference sequence). CDR3 residues: CASSSGLAGNEQFF. The DNA of the CDR3 is TGTGCCAGCAGCTCAGGACTAGCGGGCAATGAGCAGTTCTTC.

This clone appeared once. The chain has TRBV7-9 and TRBJ1-1; 7 nucleotides align to TRBD1. The CDR3 totals 16 residues. The junction had 10 bases not matched to a gene; V was cut back by 5 bases and J by 1 base. The germline V gene encodes CDR1 SEHNR and CDR2 FQNEAQ (reference sequence). The chain's CDR3 is CASSPKMTGSNTEAFF. In DNA form, the CDR3 reads TGTGCCAGCAGCCCTAAAATGACAGGGTCGAACACTGAAGCTTTCTTT.

The chain carries TRBV21-1 and TRBJ1-1; the D segment call TRBD1 is taken from the table without a DNA check. TRBV21-1 is labeled a pseudogene. CDR3 length equals 14 residues. The CDR3 protein is CASNSGTVNTEAFF. The CDR3, as DNA: TGTGCCAGCAATTCCGGGACAGTGAACACTGAAGCTTTCTTT.

This chain links TRBV18 with TRBJ1-2; the D is unclear. This CDR3 region has 14 residues. Trimming left V 5 bases short and J 3 bases short, with 13 bases between. In germline, CDR1 is KGHSH, CDR2 LQKENI. The CDR3 loop reads CASSTNQEYYGYTF. CDR3 nucleotide sequence: TGTGCCAGCTCAACCAACCAGGAATACTATGGCTACACCTTC.

The gene calls are TRBV4-1 and TRBJ1-2, with D tentatively TRBD1 (6 bases). The V end was cut by 2 bases, the J end by 0 bases, with 13 bases between. Per the germline V gene, CDR1 is MGHRA and CDR2 is YSYEKL. This CDR3 spans 16 amino acids. The CDR3 protein is CASSQPTGGSNYGYTF. CDR3 bases: TGCGCCAGCAGCCAACCCACGGGGGGCTCTAACTATGGCTACACCTTC.

The V call is TRBV27, the J call TRBJ1-2; D is unclear. Trimming shortened V by 5 bases and J by 1 base, and 8 bases separated the two germline ends. Per the germline V gene, CDR1 is MNHEY and CDR2 is SMNVEV (reference sequence). The CDR3 consists of 13 residues. In DNA, the CDR3 is TGTGCCAGCAGTCCGTCTATTAACTATGGCTACACCTTC. This translates into CASSPSINYGYTF.

V gene TRBV19 combines with J gene TRBJ1-3; D not certain. The CDR3 runs to 15 residues. With 3 bases removed from V and 0 bases from J, the gap between germline ends came to 9 bases. Germline V CDR1 and CDR2: LNHDA, SQIVND (reference sequence). CDR3 bases: TGTGCCAGTAGTATCGCGGAGAGCTCTGGAAACACCATATATTTT. Amino acid sequence: CASSIAESSGNTIYF.

This rearrangement joins TRBV3-1 (or the pseudogene TRBV3-2) to TRBJ1-1, with TRBD1 as a possible D gene (6 bases). The CDR3 extends over 12 amino acids. Germline CDR1 is LGHDT and CDR2 is YNNKEL (reference sequence). V dropped 8 bases and J dropped 5 bases, with 12 bases sitting between them. The CDR3 spells CASATGTTEAFF. The CDR3 nucleotides read TGTGCCAGCGCAACCGGGACAACTGAAGCTTTCTTT.

The chain recombines TRBV6-6 with TRBJ2-5; D possibly corresponds to TRBD2 (6 bases). CDR1 MNHNY and CDR2 SVGAGI come from the germline V gene (reference sequence). V lost 5 bases to trimming and J lost 5 bases, with 24 bases between them. The CDR3 is made up of 17 amino acids. The DNA of the CDR3 is TGTGCCAGCAGTCGCGGTGGAGGGCCCCATCTTGGGGAGACCCAGTACTTC. Amino acids: CASSRGGGPHLGETQYF.

The rearrangement links TRBV30 to TRBJ1-2; tentatively, D is TRBD1 (5 bases). Trimming removed 0 bases at V and 4 bases at J, with 12 bases between. Germline V gives CDR1 GTSNPN, CDR2 SVGIG (reference sequence). The CDR3 runs 14 residues. The CDR3 spells CAWSVRGGPYGYTF. Written as DNA, the CDR3 is TGTGCCTGGAGTGTAAGGGGCGGCCCCTATGGCTACACCTTC.

Notes on this clone: A read error may account for a junction end that differs from germline. The chain couples TRBV29-1 to TRBJ2-7; D is perhaps TRBD1 (6 bases). Germline assignment: CDR1 SQVTM and CDR2 ANQGSEA. This CDR3 has 14 amino acids. CDR3 DNA: TGCAGCGTGGCACACAGGGTACCCTCCCACGAGCAGTACTTC. Protein sequence: CSVAHRVPSHEQYF.

With respect to this clone: This may be a read error: a much more frequent sequence differs by one nucleotide. This rearrangement joins TRBV5-5 to TRBJ1-6, with 7 positions matching TRBD1. The CDR3 loop spans 16 amino acids. Germline assignment: CDR1 SGHKS and CDR2 YYEKEE (reference sequence). V gave up 4 bases and J gave up 13 bases; unmatched junction bases: 17. The CDR3 here is CASSPWTGPSSSPLHF. The DNA of the CDR3 is TGTGCCAGCAGCCCCTGGACAGGACCCTCGTCATCCCCCCTCCACTTT. The full variable domain, rest sourced from reference TRBV5-5 and TRBJ1-6, is DAGVTQSPTHLIKTRGQQVTLRCSPISGHKSVSWYQQVLGQGPQFIFQYYEKEERGRGNFPDRFSARQFPNYSSELNVNALLLGDSALYLCASSPWTGPSSSPLHFGNGTRLTVT.

The gene calls are TRBV4-2 and TRBJ2-2; TRBD2 matches 10 bases. Germline values: CDR1 LGHNA, CDR2 YNFKEQ. The CDR3 sequence is 16 residues long. The V gene end was trimmed by 3 bases and the J gene end by 4 bases; junction bases not matched to a gene: 5. The CDR3 here is CASSHPSGSGTGELFF. As DNA, the CDR3 is TGTGCCAGCAGCCATCCTAGCGGGAGTGGCACCGGGGAGCTGTTTTTT.

The gene calls are TRBV3-1 (or the pseudogene TRBV3-2) and TRBJ2-1; weak D call: TRBD1 (6 bases). CDR3 length equals 12 residues. V dropped 3 bases and J dropped 15 bases, with 15 bases sitting between them. From germline, CDR1 is LGHDT and CDR2 YNNKEL (reference sequence). Here the CDR3 reads CASSHTGKHRFF. The CDR3 DNA follows: TGTGCCAGCAGCCACACAGGGAAACACCGGTTCTTC.

The chain couples TRBV5-8 to TRBJ2-3; 7 nucleotides line up with TRBD1. Germline CDR1 SGHTS, CDR2 YDEGEE. The J segment lost 3 bases and the V segment lost 7 bases, leaving 5 bases of the junction unmatched. This CDR3 comprises 13 residues. This CDR3 reads CASGRQGTDTQYF. DNA for the CDR3: TGTGCCAGCGGACGACAGGGAACAGATACGCAGTATTTT. The complete variable domain, with remaining parts taken from reference TRBV5-8 and TRBJ2-3, reads EAGVTQSPTHLIKTRGQQATLRCSPISGHTSVYWYQQALGLGLQFLLWYDEGEERNRGNFPPRFSGRQFPNYSSELNVNALELEDSALYLCASGRQGTDTQYFGPGTRLTVL.

The chain carries TRBV5-1 and TRBJ1-4; D may be TRBD1 (6 bases). Germline V lookup: CDR1 SGHRS, CDR2 YFSETQ. CDR3 length: 15 amino acids. Trimming pared 0 bases from V and 8 bases from J, leaving 14 bases between. The CDR3 DNA follows: TGCGCCAGCAGCTTGGCCGGGGACACGGGAGAAAAACTGTTTTTT. Translating gives CASSLAGDTGEKLFF.

This clone was seen more than once but under ten times. This sequence joins TRBV6-4 and TRBJ1-5; 10 bases fit TRBD1. Germline V gives CDR1 MRHNA, CDR2 SNTAGT. CDR3 size: 15 residues. Losses at the gene ends were 7 bases for V and 2 bases for J; bases not matched to a gene: 5. CDR3 coding DNA: TGTGCCAGCACCTACGGGACAGGGGGCAATCAGCCCCAGCATTTT. Translated, it gives CASTYGTGGNQPQHF.

This rearrangement joins TRBV12-3 or TRBV12-4 to TRBJ2-7; maybe TRBD1 (5 bases). The CDR3 length is 12 residues. The germline V and J ends were trimmed by 2 bases and 5 bases, with 7 bases remaining between them. The CDR3 spells CASSLQGDEQYF. The CDR3, as DNA: TGTGCCAGCAGTTTACAAGGGGACGAGCAGTACTTC.

The chain carries TRBV28 and TRBJ1-2, with D perhaps matching TRBD1 (6 bases). Trimming left V 3 bases short and J 4 bases short, with 9 bases between. Germline-derived CDR1 and CDR2 are MDHEN and SYDVKM. CDR3 length: 13 residues. The CDR3 loop reads CASSLTGGYGYTF. The CDR3 DNA reads as TGTGCCAGCAGTTTGACAGGCGGCTATGGCTACACCTTC.

This chain connects TRBV6-5 to TRBJ1-3; no definite D call. Between the trimmed V and J ends, which lost 6 bases and 1 base, there was a span of 4 bases. CDR1 MNHEY and CDR2 SVGAGI come from the germline V gene. The CDR3 is 12 amino acids. The chain's CDR3 is CASRSSGNTIYF. The CDR3 DNA reads TGTGCCAGCAGATCTTCTGGAAACACCATATATTTT.

This clone came up once. The chain joins TRBV11-2 to TRBJ2-1, with TRBD1 identical over 7 bases. V lost 6 bases and J lost 5; bases outside the gene matches: 10. CDR3 length equals 15 residues. Germline lookup yields CDR1 SGHAT and CDR2 FQNNGV. The CDR3 nucleotides are TGTGCCAGCAGACATATACAGGGGATCCACAATGAGCAGTTCTTC. It codes for CASRHIQGIHNEQFF.